These 24 T cell receptor beta chains were sequenced from one sample in a study of cytomegalovirus exposure and HLA in healthy donors. With 60 Vbeta and 13 Jbeta primers, the PCR was carried out. The table came from immunoSEQ multiplex PCR; TCRdb's copy has only in-frame clones and leaves some out. Seen here are roughly 190,000 clones, about four fifths observed once, and the top ten hold less than 3.5%. Sequenced: PBMCs. These receptors all stem from a female donor in good health and CMV-seronegative.

This clone was observed a handful of times. V is TRBV5-5 and J is TRBJ2-5; 7 positions match TRBD1. This CDR3 is built from 14 residues. Germline CDR1 SGHKS, CDR2 YYEKEE (reference sequence). Unmatched junction bases numbered 5, after V lost 0 bases and J lost 6 bases. CDR3 sequence reads: CASSLEQGRKTQYF. CDR3 nucleotides: TGTGCCAGCAGCTTGGAACAGGGGCGGAAGACCCAGTACTTC.

This sequence joins TRBV9 and TRBJ2-3; TRBD2 is a possible D gene (6 bases). Trimming removed 4 bases from V and 6 bases from J, with 24 bases in between. CDR3 length: 17 amino acids. Germline V gene lookup returns CDR1 SGDLS and CDR2 YYNGEE. The CDR3 here is CASSFGPRDWKGDTQYF. CDR3 sequence (DNA): TGTGCCAGCAGCTTCGGACCCCGGGACTGGAAAGGGGATACGCAGTATTTT.

The chain couples TRBV6-8 to TRBJ1-1, with a possible D match to TRBD1 (6 bases). Trimming cost V 5 bases and J 3 bases, with 25 bases left between them. This CDR3 spans 18 amino acids. Germline V gives CDR1 MNHGY, CDR2 SAAAGT. The CDR3 DNA reads as TGTGCCAGCAGTCACGACTTAGAGGGTAGAGGGGGGGACACTGAAGCTTTCTTT. Protein: CASSHDLEGRGGDTEAFF.

The chain joins TRBV2 to TRBJ1-1, with unresolved D. Deletions cut 8 bases from V and 4 bases from J, with 17 bases between. This CDR3 is 14 amino acids long. Per germline, CDR1 SNHLY and CDR2 FYNNEI. The CDR3 here is CASLGRVSGTEAFF. DNA for the CDR3: TGTGCCAGCTTAGGAAGGGTAAGCGGCACTGAAGCTTTCTTT.

The rearrangement uses TRBV7-9 and TRBJ2-3, with D maybe TRBD1 (6 bases). Trimming shortened V by 4 bases and J by 3 bases, and 11 bases separated the two germline ends. This CDR3 has 14 amino acids. From germline, CDR1 is SEHNR and CDR2 FQNEAQ (reference sequence). The CDR3 DNA follows: TGTGCCAGCAGCTACAGGGAACTTACAGATACGCAGTATTTT. It yields the protein CASSYRELTDTQYF.

The gene calls are TRBV6-1 and TRBJ1-6; no definite D call. V shed 2 bases and J shed 13 bases, with 15 bases lying between them. This CDR3 comprises 14 residues. CDR1 and CDR2 (germline): MNHNS, SASEGT. The CDR3 region is CASSERVPSGPLHF. DNA of the CDR3: TGTGCCAGCAGTGAACGTGTGCCCTCGGGGCCCCTCCACTTT.

The chain joins TRBV27 to TRBJ1-1, with no clear D. Germline CDR1 reads MNHEY; CDR2 reads SMNVEV (reference sequence). CDR3 length: 14 residues. Trimming took off 3 bases at V and 0 bases at J, with 8 bases between the two ends. The CDR3 region is CASSFSELNTEAFF. The CDR3 DNA follows: TGTGCCAGCAGTTTCTCGGAGCTGAACACTGAAGCTTTCTTT.

The chain recombines TRBV25-1 with TRBJ1-2; 7 positions match TRBD1. The V and J ends lost 11 bases and 4 bases, in that order; junction bases with no gene match: 10. This CDR3 region has 13 residues. Looked up from germline, CDR1 is MGHDK and CDR2 is SYGVNS. CDR3 amino acids: CASGRQGTYGYTF. CDR3 DNA sequence: TGTGCCTCCGGGAGACAGGGCACCTATGGCTACACCTTC.

This rearrangement joins TRBV9 to TRBJ1-1, with 10 bases identical to TRBD1. The junction had 5 bases not matched to a gene; V was cut back by 3 bases and J by 6 bases. Germline CDR1 SGDLS, CDR2 YYNGEE. This CDR3 has 14 amino acids. The CDR3 loop reads CASSETGGSAEAFF. The CDR3 DNA follows: TGTGCCAGCAGCGAGACAGGGGGCTCCGCTGAAGCTTTCTTT.

The genes are TRBV7-2 and TRBJ1-1; 9 bases are a match to TRBD1. The CDR3 is 17 amino acids. V shed 0 bases and J 4 bases; nucleotides not matched to a gene: 9. CDR1 and CDR2 from the germline V gene are SGHTA and FQGNSA. In nucleotides, the CDR3 is TGTGCCAGCAGCTTAGCTCTTGGGACACAGGGGGCCACTGAAGCTTTCTTT. It encodes CASSLALGTQGATEAFF.

The chain joins TRBV7-9 to TRBJ2-1, with D unresolved. The CDR3 is 15 amino acids. V lost 1 base and J 5 bases, leaving 12 bases between the germline ends. The V gene's germline CDR1 is SEHNR and CDR2 FQNEAQ (reference sequence). CDR3 sequence (DNA): TGTGCCAGCAGCTTAGGTCGTTACTCTAACAATGAGCAGTTCTTC. This codes for CASSLGRYSNNEQFF.

The gene calls are TRBV18 and TRBJ2-7; D remains unclear. CDR1 and CDR2 (germline): KGHSH, LQKENI. This CDR3 spans 14 amino acids. V lost 0 bases, J lost 2 bases, and 8 bases lay in between. CDR3 nucleotide sequence: TGTGCCAGCTCACCACCAAGCCAAACCTACGAGCAGTACTTC. Translation: CASSPPSQTYEQYF.

The rearrangement uses TRBV9 and TRBJ2-1; the match to TRBD2 covers 11 bases. The germline CDR1 and CDR2 sequences are SGDLS and YYNGEE. CDR3 length equals 16 residues. Germline trimming cut 4 bases from V and 7 bases from J; bases unmatched to any gene: 10. The chain's CDR3 is CASSRETSGGPNEQFF. The CDR3, as DNA: TGTGCCAGCAGCCGCGAAACTAGCGGGGGCCCTAATGAGCAGTTCTTC.

The chain is built from TRBV11-2 and TRBJ2-7; the D gene is possibly TRBD1 (5 bases). This CDR3 spans 13 amino acids. Germline CDR1 is SGHAT and CDR2 is FQNNGV. With 1 base removed from V and 3 bases from J, the gap between germline ends came to 7 bases. DNA for the CDR3: TGTGCCAGCAGCTTAGTGGGGCTCTACGAGCAGTACTTC. Residues: CASSLVGLYEQYF.

This clone was observed a single time. The chain is built from TRBV6-4 and TRBJ2-7; D remains ambiguous. There are 11 residues in the CDR3. Trimming stripped 8 bases from V and 2 bases from J, with 7 bases between. Germline-derived CDR1 and CDR2 are MRHNA and SNTAGT. The CDR3 coding sequence is TGTGCCAGCCACACAACCTACGAGCAGTACTTC. The encoded protein is CASHTTYEQYF.

V and J are TRBV5-4 and TRBJ2-1; 7 bases are shared with TRBD1. The CDR3 is made up of 16 amino acids. Germline CDR1 reads SGHNT; CDR2 reads YYREEE (reference sequence). Germline trimming cut 3 bases from V and 4 bases from J; bases unmatched to any gene: 10. Here the CDR3 reads CASSSTAGTAYNEQFF. The DNA for the CDR3 is TGTGCCAGCAGCTCAACCGCCGGGACAGCATACAATGAGCAGTTCTTC.

The chain combines TRBV21-1 with TRBJ2-5; the DNA was not compared with TRBD1, the D call given in the table. The J call may be wrong; the DNA end is better matched by TRBJ2-7. TRBV21-1 is tagged as a pseudogene. This CDR3 has 15 amino acids. This chain's CDR3 is CASSTLNRVTYEQYF. The CDR3 DNA sequence: TGTGCCAGCAGCACCCTTAACAGGGTAACCTACGAGCAGTACTTC.

This clone has just a few counts. The rearrangement links TRBV21-1 to TRBJ1-5. TRBV21-1 has pseudogene status. CDR3 size: 15 residues. The CDR3: CASSTPLGSDQPQHF. For the CDR3, the DNA is TGTGCCAGCAGCACCCCCCTCGGGAGTGATCAGCCCCAGCATTTT.

This chain joins TRBV7-3 and TRBJ2-2, with 7 bases matching TRBD2. The V segment lost 6 bases and the J segment 6 bases; nucleotides outside the gene matches: 10. This CDR3 has 15 amino acids. Per germline, CDR1 SGHTA and CDR2 FQGTGA. The CDR3 region is CASSSKGRGAGELFF. CDR3 DNA sequence: TGTGCCAGCAGTTCTAAGGGCCGGGGGGCCGGGGAGCTGTTTTTT. Based on the CDR3 plus reference TRBV7-3 and TRBJ2-2, the full variable domain is GAGVSQTPSNKVTEKGKYVELRCDPISGHTALYWYRQSLGQGPEFLIYFQGTGAADDSGLPNDRFFAVRPEGSVSTLKIQRTERGDSAVYLCASSSKGRGAGELFFGEGSRLTVL.

The rearrangement joins TRBV30 to TRBJ2-1; D perhaps matches TRBD1 (6 bases). The germline V gene has CDR1 GTSNPN and CDR2 SVGIG (reference sequence). V was cut by 3 bases and J by 9 bases, with 18 bases left in between. The CDR3 contains 14 residues. The CDR3 loop is CAWRGQRRRGEQFF. CDR3 nucleotides: TGTGCCTGGAGGGGACAACGACGAAGGGGTGAGCAGTTCTTC.

On this clone itself: The junction shows a germline mismatch at one end, possibly a read error. The chain has TRBV7-9 and TRBJ1-1, with a possible D match to TRBD1 (5 bases). The length of the CDR3 is 12 residues. Germline lookup yields CDR1 SEHNR and CDR2 FQNEAQ (reference sequence). The CDR3 sequence is CSSSFAAGHAFF. CDR3 DNA sequence: TGTTCCAGCAGCTTTGCCGCAGGGCACGCTTTCTTT.

This sequence joins TRBV11-3 and TRBJ2-1; TRBD2 agrees at 10 bases. V was pared by 5 bases and J by 5 bases, with 6 bases of the junction left unmatched. Germline CDR1 and CDR2: SGHNT and YENEEA. The CDR3 length is 15 residues. The CDR3 region is CASSLGLAAHNEQFF. For the CDR3, the DNA is TGTGCCAGCAGCCTCGGACTAGCGGCACACAATGAGCAGTTCTTC.

The rearrangement uses TRBV4-3 and TRBJ2-3; 10 bases align to TRBD2. V was clipped by 1 base and J by 2 bases; unmatched bases: 6. Germline V gives CDR1 LGHNA, CDR2 YSLEER. The CDR3 is made up of 17 amino acids. CDR3 sequence: CASSQGKTSGLTDTQYF. In nucleotides, the CDR3 is TGCGCCAGCAGCCAAGGGAAGACTAGCGGGCTCACAGATACGCAGTATTTT.

This chain joins TRBV6-1 and TRBJ2-1, with 11 nucleotides matching TRBD2. This CDR3 has 14 residues. The trim removed 3 bases at V and 6 bases at J, leaving 1 base unmatched. Per germline, CDR1 MNHNS and CDR2 SASEGT. Here the CDR3 reads CASSDSGGANEQFF. In nucleotides, the CDR3 is TGTGCCAGCAGTGATAGCGGGGGGGCCAATGAGCAGTTCTTC.